This T cell receptor beta chain was sequenced for a study of cytomegalovirus exposure and HLA in healthy donors. General study results and limits: It was reported that the classifier diagnosed cytomegalovirus status with high specificity and sensitivity in both the original and validation cohorts.

This clone was seen a few times. Its antigen remains unknown. 60 Vbeta and 13 Jbeta primers were used in PCR. TCRdb keeps only in-frame clones here, not all; method: immunoSEQ multiplex PCR. This sample has roughly 110,000 clones, with roughly 82% found just once. The V and J ends lost 10 bases and 4 bases respectively, with 16 bases between them. The CDR3 has 13 amino acids. Looked up from germline, CDR1 is LNHDA and CDR2 is SQIVND (reference sequence). This TCR derives from a male donor in good health and CMV-seronegative. The rearrangement uses TRBV19 and TRBJ1-2, with D perhaps TRBD1 (6 bases). Material: PBMCs. CDR3 nucleotides: TGTGCCACCACCGAGGCAGGGGCCTATGGCTACACCTTC. Translating gives CATTEAGAYGYTF.